This T cell receptor beta chain came from a study of vaccination effects on CD4 cells after COVID-19. Using immunoSEQ multiplex PCR, the repertoire was profiled, and TCRdb retains in-frame clones only, with some absent. The sample has fewer than 55,000 clones; 79% are singletons. The CDR3 totals 16 residues. The ends lost 6 bases at V and 7 bases at J; junction bases unmatched: 13. CDR1 is SGHTA, CDR2 FQGNSA, per germline. Study-wide findings and caveats: Vaccine- and infection-induced clones showed marked clonal contraction late following vaccination. No early post-infection timepoints were available in the study, which also included few convalescent patients. Common cold coronaviruses were cross-recognized by only 1 of 255 vaccine-induced clones in healthy vaccinees.

Before any sequencing was done, the ViraFEST assay used viral peptide pools to expand antigen-specific CD4+ T cells. CD4+ T cell isolation took place after 10 days of culture. None of the vaccinated had previously contracted SARS-CoV-2, and their nucleocapsid antibodies tested negative. Each well held approximately 1.8 million PBMC cultured with roughly 10 ug/ml peptides and about 9.7 IU/ml IL-2. Turning to this clone: Its antigen is not identified.

The gene calls are TRBV7-2 and TRBJ2-1; 9 bases are a match to TRBD1. The specimen comprised CD4+ T cells from PBMCs cultured with HCoV-OC43 spike peptides, sampled before COVID-19 vaccination. As for subset: HCoV-OC43 spike overlapping peptide pool stimulation. The origin of this receptor is a human donor who received a COVID-19 vaccine. This CDR3 is CASRSPPGQGGNEQFF. The CDR3 coding sequence is TGTGCCAGCAGGTCCCCGCCGGGACAGGGAGGTAATGAGCAGTTCTTC.